This TCR beta chain was recorded in a study of CD8+CD57+ T cells in acquired aplastic anemia. Study context: The mean DNA yield obtained from sorted CD4+ and CD8+ cells came to roughly 3 ug. Study-level findings and limits: Shared by patients and controls, 25 to 30 CD8+ CDR3s were abundant in patients.

CDR3 and TCR beta VDJ profiling relied on genomic DNA as the template. Using its own MiXCR run on the reads, TCRdb lists one record per CDR3 protein. The sample contains about 180,000 distinct CDR3 sequences, 45% to 50% of which appear only once. Germline V lookup: CDR1 KGHDR, CDR2 SFDVKD. The V end lost 6 bases, the J end lost 5 bases, and 17 bases lay between the germline ends. The CDR3 is 15 amino acids. This clonotype occurred many times. What it recognizes is unknown. This TCR was sampled from a human donor in good health. The V call is TRBV24-1, the J call TRBJ2-3, with a possible D match to TRBD1 (6 bases). The sequenced sample was sorted CD4+, CD8+, or CD8+CD57+ T cells (not recorded which) from PBMCs. The CDR3 nucleotides are TGTGCCACCAGTCACCGGGACATCAAAAAAGATACGCAGTATTTT. Translated: CATSHRDIKKDTQYF.